The clone carrying this TCR beta chain has at least ten counts. Its antigen is unknown. From RNA, the CDR3 regions of TCR beta chains were amplified and sequenced. After a first-round RT-PCR with HTBI primers, a second-round multiplex PCR was run. A single record per CDR3 protein comes from TCRdb applying MiXCR to the multiplex PCR reads. The sample has a few hundred thousand distinct CDR3 sequences; 17% are singletons. This record comes from a study of Graves' ophthalmopathy and Graves' hyperthyroidism. Study results and limitations: Blood contained most expanded thyroid clonotypes exceeding 0.001 frequency.

V was pared by 3 bases and J by 6 bases, with 9 bases between. This CDR3 contains 12 residues. The rearrangement links TRBV12-3 or TRBV12-4 to TRBJ2-7, with unresolved D. The material sequenced was peripheral blood. This receptor was identified in an adult man with Graves' ophthalmopathy. This CDR3 reads CASSLNSIEQYF. Here the CDR3 DNA reads TGTGCCAGCAGTTTGAATAGTATCGAGCAGTACTTC.